This T cell receptor beta chain stems from a study of blood T cells in healthy people across ages (dated by TCRdb to between 2015 and 2017). About the study as a whole: In model experiments, template switching captured roughly one uniquely barcoded TCR beta cDNA molecule for every two T cells. The study analyzed two additional independent replicas of 1 million unique cDNA reads from the same blood draw for two donors, one aged 18 to 30 and one aged 80 or older. To avoid experimental bias, donors of different ages were distributed randomly across sequencing lanes. Age-related changes in TCR beta repertoire diversity were measured in the study by deep sequencing normalized with unique cDNA molecular identifiers. Four age groups were formed from the donors: young (average roughly 15 years), middle-aged (around 39), aged (approximately 60) and long-lived (approximately 78).

This clonotype was counted only a few times. Its target antigen remains unknown. No much larger clone is present one base from it, and per-base qualities are unavailable. Per the germline V gene, SGHRS is the CDR1 and YFSETQ is the CDR2. V drops 0 bases and J drops 4 bases, leaving 12 bases in between. Including cysteine and phenylalanine, the CDR3 has 15 amino acids. Only the CDR3 part of the read is kept: 45 bases, read in frame from the first base. What the work shows at the level of the full study, not this receptor alone: Bulk unsorted PBMC profiling prevented conclusive comparison of naive and antigen-experienced compartments. As age increased, observed TCR beta diversity per million T cells dropped in a roughly linear way, and a significant reduction was already evident by age roughly 40. Donor CMV infection status was unknown, potentially confounding age-related changes in expanded clonotypes. Total diversity estimates from one million sequenced T cells were considered lower bounds and underestimates. There was a strong correlation between observed TCR beta diversity and the percentage of naive T cells measured by flow cytometry. The long-lived group showed more naive CD4+ T cells, fewer expanded clones and increased TCR diversity than the aged group, suggesting age selection.

The receptor library was made with 5' RACE. Sequencing was carried out with an Illumina HiSeq 2500. The second PCR ran for roughly 7 to 12 cycles and used a J-beta primer mix along with a sample-barcoded 5' primer. A unique molecular identifier was introduced onto each TCR beta cDNA molecule by a template-switch 5' adaptor carrying 12 random nucleotides. Each sample yielded at least 2.5 million CDR3-containing paired-end reads. First-strand cDNA synthesis was performed from all RNA using the Mint cDNA synthesis kit, with priming by a TRBC-specific oligonucleotide. Following uracil-DNA glycosylase treatment, all cDNA underwent a first 18-cycle PCR with the universal primers M1SS and BC2_uni_R. As for the authors' bioinformatics: Normalization of each sample was performed by random selection of 1 million high-quality reads, each carrying a distinct molecular identifier. Instead of being binned into consensus sequences, reads that shared molecular identifiers were thrown out. MiTCR, run with a Q25 quality threshold and the strictest error-elimination algorithm, handled CDR3 identification, clonotype clustering and error correction. A nonparametric unseen species model with Euler transformation was used to estimate a lower bound on total TCR beta diversity. TCRdb took the public reads, trimmed them with fastp at Q25, ran MiXCR for clone calling and kept in-frame beta chains. Duplicate CDR3 protein sequences are folded into a single record with the most common DNA and genes. The V and J calls were not made by the authors but by TCRdb's processing. For this sample there are 600,000 or so distinct CDR3 sequences; less than 60% appear just once. The biggest ten clones account for 20% to 25% of the sample.

The approximately 40 donors, aged 6 to 90 years, were systemically healthy Caucasian individuals from Russia. Each donor gave 8 to 10 milliliters of peripheral blood, drawn into EDTA-treated Vacutainer tubes. Ficoll-Paque density-gradient centrifugation was used to isolate PBMCs, with at least 7 million per sample. Total RNA, at least 6 micrograms per sample, was extracted from PBMCs with Trizol reagent. Naive CD45RAhigh/CD27high T cell percentages were measured by flow cytometry on a PBMC aliquot from every donor. The sequence links TRBV5-1 to TRBJ2-3, with the identity of the D gene unclear. The sequence came from an elderly man in good health. The sequencing input was blood. The encoded CDR3 is CASSLEVPSADTQYF. The DNA is TGCGCCAGCAGCTTGGAAGTCCCCTCGGCAGATACGCAGTATTTT. This CDR3, with the reference TRBV5-1 and TRBJ2-3 proteins standing in past its ends, gives the full variable domain KAGVTQTPRYLIKTRGQQVTLSCSPISGHRSVSWYQQTPGQGLQFLFEYFSETQRNKGNFPGRFSGRQFSNSRSEMNVSTLELGDSALYLCASSLEVPSADTQYFGPGTRLTVL.